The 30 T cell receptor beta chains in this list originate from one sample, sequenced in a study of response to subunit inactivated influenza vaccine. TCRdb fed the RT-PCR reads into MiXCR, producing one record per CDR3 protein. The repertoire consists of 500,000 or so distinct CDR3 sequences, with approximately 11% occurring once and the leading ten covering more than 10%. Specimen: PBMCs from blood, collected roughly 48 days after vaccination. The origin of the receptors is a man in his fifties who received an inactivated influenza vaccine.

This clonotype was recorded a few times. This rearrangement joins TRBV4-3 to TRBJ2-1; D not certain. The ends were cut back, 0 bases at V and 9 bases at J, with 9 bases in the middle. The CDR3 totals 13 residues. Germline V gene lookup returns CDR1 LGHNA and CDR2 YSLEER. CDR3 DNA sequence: TGCGCCAGCAGCCAAGATGGAAGCACTGAGCAGTTCTTC. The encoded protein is CASSQDGSTEQFF.

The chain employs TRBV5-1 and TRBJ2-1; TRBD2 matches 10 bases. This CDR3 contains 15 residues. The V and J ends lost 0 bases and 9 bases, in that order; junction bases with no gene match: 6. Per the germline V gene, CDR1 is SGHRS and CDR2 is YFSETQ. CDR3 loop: CASSLGSGGAGEQFF. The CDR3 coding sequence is TGCGCCAGCAGCTTGGGCAGCGGGGGGGCAGGTGAGCAGTTCTTC.

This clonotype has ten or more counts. CDR3 nucleotide sequence: TGCAGCGGTGGGGTTTCTAACTATGGCTACACCTTC. It specifies CSGGVSNYGYTF. V and J are TRBV29-1 and TRBJ1-2; D not certain. The CDR3 runs 12 residues. Germline V lookup: CDR1 SQVTM, CDR2 ANQGSEA. Trimming took off 7 bases at V and 0 bases at J, with 9 bases between the two ends.

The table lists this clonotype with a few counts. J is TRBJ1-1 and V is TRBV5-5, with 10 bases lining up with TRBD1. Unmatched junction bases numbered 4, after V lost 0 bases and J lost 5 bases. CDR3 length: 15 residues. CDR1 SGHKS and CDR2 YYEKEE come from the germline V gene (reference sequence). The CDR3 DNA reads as TGTGCCAGCAGCTTGGCCGGGACAGGGGTAACTGAAGCTTTCTTT. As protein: CASSLAGTGVTEAFF.

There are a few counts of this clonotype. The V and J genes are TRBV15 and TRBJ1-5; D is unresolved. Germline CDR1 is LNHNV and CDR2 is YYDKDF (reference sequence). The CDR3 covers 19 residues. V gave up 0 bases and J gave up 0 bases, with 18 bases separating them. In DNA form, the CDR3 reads TGTGCCACCAGCAGAGATGAATTAATCAATTTTTATAGCAATCAGCCCCAGCATTTT. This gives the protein CATSRDELINFYSNQPQHF.

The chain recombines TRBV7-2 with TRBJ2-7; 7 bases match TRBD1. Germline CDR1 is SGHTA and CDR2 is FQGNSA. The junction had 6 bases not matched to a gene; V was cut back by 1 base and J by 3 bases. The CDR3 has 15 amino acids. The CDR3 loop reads CASSLVGQKNYEQYF. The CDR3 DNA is TGTGCCAGCAGCTTAGTGGGACAGAAAAACTACGAGCAGTACTTC.

The CDR3 here is CASSAASSGGVETQYF. The CDR3 nucleotides read TGTGCCAGCAGCGCGGCGTCGAGCGGGGGGGTGGAGACCCAGTACTTC. The V gene is TRBV9, the J gene TRBJ2-5; TRBD2 matches at 10 bases. The germline V gene encodes CDR1 SGDLS and CDR2 YYNGEE. The CDR3 length is 16 residues. V lost 3 bases and J lost 5; bases outside the gene matches: 10.

CDR3 in amino acids: CASSLRSRTVRPTSYEQYF. CDR3 DNA: TGTGCCAGCAGCTTGCGCAGTAGGACAGTCCGGCCGACCTCCTACGAGCAGTACTTC. The chain couples TRBV5-4 to TRBJ2-7, with a possible D match to TRBD1 (6 bases). The CDR3 extends over 19 amino acids. The ends were cut back, 1 base at V and 0 bases at J, with 23 bases in the middle. Germline V gene sequence: CDR1 SGHNT, CDR2 YYREEE (reference sequence). Full variable domain (missing parts from reference TRBV5-4 and TRBJ2-7): ETGVTQSPTHLIKTRGQQVTLRCSSQSGHNTVSWYQQALGQGPQFIFQYYREEENGRGNFPPRFSGLQFPNYSSELNVNALELDDSALYLCASSLRSRTVRPTSYEQYFGPGTRLTVT.

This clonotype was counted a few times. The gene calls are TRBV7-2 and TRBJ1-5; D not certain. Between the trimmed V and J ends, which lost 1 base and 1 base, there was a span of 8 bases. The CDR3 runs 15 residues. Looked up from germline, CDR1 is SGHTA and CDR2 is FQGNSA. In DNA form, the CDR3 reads TGTGCCAGCAGCTTAGTTATGGGGAGCAATCAGCCCCAGCATTTT. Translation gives CASSLVMGSNQPQHF.

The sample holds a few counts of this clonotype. The CDR3 region has the DNA TGTGCCAGCAGCTTAGGGGGCAGCCCTACATTATTCTACCGCAATGAGCAGTTCTTC. Its translation is CASSLGGSPTLFYRNEQFF. V and J are TRBV11-1 and TRBJ2-1; weak D call: TRBD1 (5 bases). Germline V gene data show CDR1 as SGHAT and CDR2 as FQDESV (reference sequence). V was shortened by 1 base and J by 6 bases, with 25 bases between the two germline ends. This CDR3 has 19 amino acids.

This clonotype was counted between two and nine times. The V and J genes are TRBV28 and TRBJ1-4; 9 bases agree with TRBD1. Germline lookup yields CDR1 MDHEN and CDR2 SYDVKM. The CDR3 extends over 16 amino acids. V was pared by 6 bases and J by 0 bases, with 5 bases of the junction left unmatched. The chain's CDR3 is CASRYRQGATNEKLFF. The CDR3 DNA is TGTGCCAGCAGATATCGACAGGGGGCAACTAATGAAAAACTGTTTTTT. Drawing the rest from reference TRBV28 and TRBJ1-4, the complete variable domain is DVKVTQSSRYLVKRTGEKVFLECVQDMDHENMFWYRQDPGLGLRLIYFSYDVKMKEKGDIPEGYSVSREKKERFSLILESASTNQTSMYLCASRYRQGATNEKLFFGSGTQLSVL.

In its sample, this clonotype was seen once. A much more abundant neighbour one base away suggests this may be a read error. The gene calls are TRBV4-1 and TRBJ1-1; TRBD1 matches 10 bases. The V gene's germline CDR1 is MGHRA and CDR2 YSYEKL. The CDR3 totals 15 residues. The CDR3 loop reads CTSSQPGTGVIEAFF. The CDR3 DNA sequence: TGCACCAGCAGCCAACCCGGGACAGGGGTCATTGAAGCTTTCTTT.

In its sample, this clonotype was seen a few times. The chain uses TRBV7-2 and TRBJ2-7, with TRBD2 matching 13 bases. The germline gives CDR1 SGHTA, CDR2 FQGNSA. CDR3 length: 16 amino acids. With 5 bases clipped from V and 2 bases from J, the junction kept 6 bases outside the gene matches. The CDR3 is CASSRTSGSLTYEQYF. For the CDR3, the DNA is TGTGCCAGCAGCCGGACTAGCGGGAGCTTGACCTACGAGCAGTACTTC.

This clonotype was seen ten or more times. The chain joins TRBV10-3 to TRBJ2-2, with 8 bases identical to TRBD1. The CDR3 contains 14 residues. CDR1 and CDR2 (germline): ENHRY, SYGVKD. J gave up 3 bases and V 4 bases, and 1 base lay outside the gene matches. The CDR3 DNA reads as TGTGCCATCAGTGTGGACAGGGACACCGGGGAGCTGTTTTTT. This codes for CAISVDRDTGELFF.

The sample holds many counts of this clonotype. The DNA of the CDR3 is TGTGCCAGCAGTTTGATTGCGGAAAAGAGCGAGCAGTACTTC. Protein: CASSLIAEKSEQYF. The V and J genes are TRBV12-3 or TRBV12-4 and TRBJ2-7, with no clear D. V lost 3 bases and J lost 6, with 15 bases in between. The length of the CDR3 is 14 residues.

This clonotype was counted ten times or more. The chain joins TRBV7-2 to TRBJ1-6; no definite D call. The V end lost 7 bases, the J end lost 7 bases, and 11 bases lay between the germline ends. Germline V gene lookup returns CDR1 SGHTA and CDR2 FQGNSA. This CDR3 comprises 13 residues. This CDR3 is CASKAAGNSPLHF. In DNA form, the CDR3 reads TGTGCCAGCAAGGCTGCTGGGAATTCACCCCTCCACTTT.

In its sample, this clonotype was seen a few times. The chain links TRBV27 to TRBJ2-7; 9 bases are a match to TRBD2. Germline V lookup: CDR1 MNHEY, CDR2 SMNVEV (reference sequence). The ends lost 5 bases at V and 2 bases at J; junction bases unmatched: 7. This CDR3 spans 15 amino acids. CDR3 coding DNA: TGTGCCAGCAGTCCGAAGACTAGCGGTCCCTACGAGCAGTACTTC. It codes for CASSPKTSGPYEQYF.

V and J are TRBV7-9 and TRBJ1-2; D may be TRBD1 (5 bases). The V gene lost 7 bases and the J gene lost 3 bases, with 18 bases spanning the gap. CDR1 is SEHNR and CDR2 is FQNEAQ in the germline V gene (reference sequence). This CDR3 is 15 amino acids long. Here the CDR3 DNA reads TGTGCCAGCACCACCCTGGGAGGGGCCCACTATGGCTACACCTTC. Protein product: CASTTLGGAHYGYTF.

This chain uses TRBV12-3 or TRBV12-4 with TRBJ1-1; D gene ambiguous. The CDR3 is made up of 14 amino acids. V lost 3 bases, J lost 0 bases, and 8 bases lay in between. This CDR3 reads CASSFGQLNTEAFF. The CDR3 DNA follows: TGTGCCAGCAGTTTTGGGCAGTTGAACACTGAAGCTTTCTTT.

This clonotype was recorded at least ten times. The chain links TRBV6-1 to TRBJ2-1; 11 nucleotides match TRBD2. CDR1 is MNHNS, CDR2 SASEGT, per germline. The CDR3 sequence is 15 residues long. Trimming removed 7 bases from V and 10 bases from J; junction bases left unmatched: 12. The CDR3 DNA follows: TGTGCCAGCAACGACGGGACTAGCGGCGGTCGGGAGCAGTTCTTC. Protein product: CASNDGTSGGREQFF.

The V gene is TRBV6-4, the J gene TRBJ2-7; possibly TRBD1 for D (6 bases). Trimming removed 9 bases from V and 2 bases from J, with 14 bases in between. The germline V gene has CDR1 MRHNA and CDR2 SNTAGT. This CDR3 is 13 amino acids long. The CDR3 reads CASPGTSTYEQYF. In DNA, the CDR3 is TGTGCCAGTCCCGGGACATCAACCTACGAGCAGTACTTC.

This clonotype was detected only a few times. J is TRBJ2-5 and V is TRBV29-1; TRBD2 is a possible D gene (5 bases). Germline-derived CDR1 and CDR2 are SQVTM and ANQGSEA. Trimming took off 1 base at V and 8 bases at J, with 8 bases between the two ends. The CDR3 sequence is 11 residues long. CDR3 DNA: TGCAGCGTTGAAGCCCGGGGTACCCAGTACTTC. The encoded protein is CSVEARGTQYF.

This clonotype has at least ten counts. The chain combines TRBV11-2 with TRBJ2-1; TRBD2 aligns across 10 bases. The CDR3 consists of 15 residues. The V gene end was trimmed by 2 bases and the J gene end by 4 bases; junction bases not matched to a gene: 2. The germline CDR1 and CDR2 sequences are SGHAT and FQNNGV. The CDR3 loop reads CASSLSGGEYNEQFF. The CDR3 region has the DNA TGTGCCAGCAGCTTAAGCGGGGGGGAGTACAATGAGCAGTTCTTC.

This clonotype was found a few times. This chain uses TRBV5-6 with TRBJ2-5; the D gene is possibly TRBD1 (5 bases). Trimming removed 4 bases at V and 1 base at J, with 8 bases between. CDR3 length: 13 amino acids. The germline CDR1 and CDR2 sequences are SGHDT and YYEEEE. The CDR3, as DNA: TGTGCCAGCAGCATCACAGGCCAAGAGACCCAGTACTTC. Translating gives CASSITGQETQYF.

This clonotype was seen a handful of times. Here the CDR3 reads CASSPRTGVDEQYF. The CDR3 bases are TGTGCCAGCAGCCCTCGGACAGGCGTGGACGAGCAGTACTTC. The V and J genes are TRBV7-9 and TRBJ2-7; 7 bases match TRBD1. The V and J ends lost 5 bases and 5 bases, in that order; junction bases with no gene match: 9. This CDR3 is built from 14 residues. Germline assignment: CDR1 SEHNR and CDR2 FQNEAQ (reference sequence).

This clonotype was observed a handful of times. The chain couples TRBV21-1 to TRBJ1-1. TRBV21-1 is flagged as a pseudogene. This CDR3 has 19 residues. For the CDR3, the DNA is TGTGCCAGCAGCAAAAAGAAAGGCGAAAGACCCCAGCCGAACACTGAAGCTTTCTTT. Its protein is CASSKKKGERPQPNTEAFF.

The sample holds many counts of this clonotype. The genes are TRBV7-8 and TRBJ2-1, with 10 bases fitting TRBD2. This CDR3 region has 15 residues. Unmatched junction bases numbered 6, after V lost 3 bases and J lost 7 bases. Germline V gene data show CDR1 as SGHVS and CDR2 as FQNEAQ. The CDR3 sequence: CASSLPGLARNEQFF. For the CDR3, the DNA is TGTGCCAGCAGCTTGCCGGGACTAGCGAGGAATGAGCAGTTCTTC.

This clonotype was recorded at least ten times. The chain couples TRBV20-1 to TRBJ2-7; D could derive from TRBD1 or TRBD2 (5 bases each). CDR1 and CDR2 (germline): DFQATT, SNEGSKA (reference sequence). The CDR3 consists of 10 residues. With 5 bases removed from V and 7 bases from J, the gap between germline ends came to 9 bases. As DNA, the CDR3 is TGCAGTGCTCGGGGCGGTGAGCAGTACTTC. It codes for CSARGGEQYF.

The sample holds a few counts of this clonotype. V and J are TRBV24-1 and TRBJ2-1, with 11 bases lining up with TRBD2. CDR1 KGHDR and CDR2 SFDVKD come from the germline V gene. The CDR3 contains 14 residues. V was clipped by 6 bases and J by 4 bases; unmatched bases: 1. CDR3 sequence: CATSTSGGYNEQFF. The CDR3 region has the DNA TGTGCCACCAGTACTAGCGGGGGTTACAATGAGCAGTTCTTC.

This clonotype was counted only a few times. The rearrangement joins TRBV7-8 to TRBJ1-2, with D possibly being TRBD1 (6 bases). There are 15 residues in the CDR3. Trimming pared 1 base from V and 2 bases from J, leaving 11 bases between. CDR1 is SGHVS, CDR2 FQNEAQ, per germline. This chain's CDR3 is CASSLGSGANYGYTF. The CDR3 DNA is TGTGCCAGCAGCTTAGGTTCGGGGGCAAACTATGGCTACACCTTC.